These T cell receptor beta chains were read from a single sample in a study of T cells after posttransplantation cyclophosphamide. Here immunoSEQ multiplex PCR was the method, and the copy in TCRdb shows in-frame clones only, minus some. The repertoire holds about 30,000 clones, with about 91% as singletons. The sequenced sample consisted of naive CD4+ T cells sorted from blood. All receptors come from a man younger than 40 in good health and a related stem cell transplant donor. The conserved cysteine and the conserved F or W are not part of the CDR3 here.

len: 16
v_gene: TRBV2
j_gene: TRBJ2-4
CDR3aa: ASRPFGGGAPAKNIQY

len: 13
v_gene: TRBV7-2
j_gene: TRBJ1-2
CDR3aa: ASSLSVDTHYGYT

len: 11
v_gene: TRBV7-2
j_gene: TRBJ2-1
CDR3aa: ASSRRTGIEQF

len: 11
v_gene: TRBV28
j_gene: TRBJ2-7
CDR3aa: ASSPVGRNEQY

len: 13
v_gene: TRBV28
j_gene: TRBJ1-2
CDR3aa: ASSSQGDPNYGYT

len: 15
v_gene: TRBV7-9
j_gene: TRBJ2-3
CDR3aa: ASSFLAGGRSTDTQY

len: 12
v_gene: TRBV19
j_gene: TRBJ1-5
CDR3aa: ASSRRDRGQPQH

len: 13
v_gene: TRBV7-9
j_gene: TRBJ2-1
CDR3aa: ASILRGGSYNEQF

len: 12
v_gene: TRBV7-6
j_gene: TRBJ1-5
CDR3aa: ASSLGGGPQPQH

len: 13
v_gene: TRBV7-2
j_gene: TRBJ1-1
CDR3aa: ASSLHRQGNTEAF

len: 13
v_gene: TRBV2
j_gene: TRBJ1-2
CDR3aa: ASRPGQGVEYGYT

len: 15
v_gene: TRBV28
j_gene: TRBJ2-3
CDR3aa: ASSSPTIGLGTDTQY

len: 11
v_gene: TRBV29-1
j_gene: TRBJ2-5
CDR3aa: SARGVIQETQY

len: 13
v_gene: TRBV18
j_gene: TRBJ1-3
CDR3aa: ASSPLGQTGDTIY

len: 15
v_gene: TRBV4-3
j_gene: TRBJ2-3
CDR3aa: ASSQDREQVPPDTQY

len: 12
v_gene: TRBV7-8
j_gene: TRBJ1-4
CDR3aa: ASSLVGALEKLF

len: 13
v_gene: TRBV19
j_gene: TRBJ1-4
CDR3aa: ASSIAGGSKEKLF

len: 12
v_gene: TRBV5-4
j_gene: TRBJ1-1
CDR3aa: ASSRGQMNTEAF

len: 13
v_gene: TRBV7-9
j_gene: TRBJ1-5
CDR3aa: ASNLEISGNQPQH

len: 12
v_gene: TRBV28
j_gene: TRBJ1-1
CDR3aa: ASSFPPQGAEAF